Shown below are 19 T cell receptor beta chains from a single sample sequenced in a study of T cells in narcolepsy. Some clones are missing from TCRdb's copy, which holds only in-frame ones; the method was immunoSEQ multiplex PCR. The sample has some 15,000 clones, around 77% seen once. The sequenced sample was CD45RA- memory CD8+ T cells from PBMCs. The receptors here all came from a human donor with narcolepsy.

This rearrangement joins TRBV2 to TRBJ1-2, with 9 bases fitting TRBD1. CDR1 and CDR2 from the germline V gene are SNHLY and FYNNEI. The CDR3 spans 14 residues. V trimming: 3 bases; J trimming: 6 bases; junction bases outside the gene matches: 5. The DNA of the CDR3 is TGTGCCAGCAGTGAGAGGGACAGGGTTAATGGCTACACCTTC. Its translation: CASSERDRVNGYTF.

This clone was detected only a few times. The chain links TRBV7-3 to TRBJ1-1; possible D gene TRBD1, 5 bases. The CDR3 totals 13 residues. Germline CDR1 reads SGHTA; CDR2 reads FQGTGA. V lost 3 bases to trimming and J lost 5 bases, with 10 bases between them. The CDR3 bases are TGTGCCAGCAGCTTTGGGCAGGGAACTGAAGCTTTCTTT. Translation gives CASSFGQGTEAFF.

This clone was seen only once. The chain has TRBV7-9 and TRBJ2-1; a weak D match, TRBD1 (6 bases). The germline gives CDR1 SEHNR, CDR2 FQNEAQ (reference sequence). V gave up 7 bases and J gave up 6 bases, with 16 bases separating them. The CDR3 loop spans 14 amino acids. In DNA form, the CDR3 reads TGTGCCAGCATCTCAAGTCAGGACAGCAATGAGCAGTTCTTC. It translates to CASISSQDSNEQFF. The variable domain in full, completed from reference TRBV7-9 and TRBJ2-1, reads DTGVSQNPRHKITKRGQNVTFRCDPISEHNRLYWYRQTLGQGPEFLTYFQNEAQLEKSRLLSDRFSAERPKGSFSTLEIQRTEQGDSAMYLCASISSQDSNEQFFGPGTRLTVL.

The chain links TRBV7-2 to TRBJ2-5; 8 positions agree with TRBD2. Germline V gene data show CDR1 as SGHTA and CDR2 as FQGNSA. The CDR3 is 18 residues long. V lost 0 bases and J lost 2; bases outside the gene matches: 11. The CDR3: CASSLASGERGLQETQYF. The CDR3 DNA sequence: TGTGCCAGCAGCTTAGCGAGTGGTGAGCGGGGGTTACAAGAGACCCAGTACTTC.

This clone has a handful of counts. This chain uses TRBV5-6 with TRBJ2-7; D gene ambiguous. CDR3 size: 14 residues. Trimming cost V 4 bases and J 1 base, with 12 bases left between them. Germline V lookup: CDR1 SGHDT, CDR2 YYEEEE. The CDR3, as DNA: TGTGCCAGCAGCGGTCCAGGAGTGTCCTACGAGCAGTACTTC. As protein: CASSGPGVSYEQYF.

The V gene is TRBV5-1, the J gene TRBJ1-1, with D hard to call. The CDR3 runs 17 residues. V gave up 2 bases and J gave up 3 bases, with 20 bases separating them. Looked up from germline, CDR1 is SGHRS and CDR2 is YFSETQ. In DNA form, the CDR3 reads TGCGCCAGCAGCTTAGAGGCCGTTGGATTAAAATACACTGAAGCTTTCTTT. This translates into CASSLEAVGLKYTEAFF.

This chain links TRBV13 with TRBJ2-7; 10 nucleotides line up with TRBD1. The CDR3 is made up of 15 amino acids. The junction had 4 bases not matched to a gene; V was cut back by 3 bases and J by 2 bases. Germline V CDR1 and CDR2: PRHDT, FYEKMQ (reference sequence). The CDR3 here is CASSLTGTGAYEQYF. DNA of the CDR3: TGTGCCAGCAGCTTGACAGGGACAGGGGCCTACGAGCAGTACTTC.

As for this clone: At one boundary the junction diverges from the germline segment, which might be a read error. Other DNA sequences in this sample translate to the same CDR3. The V call is TRBV7-9, the J call TRBJ1-4; D not resolved. The V gene's germline CDR1 is SEHNR and CDR2 FQNEAQ (reference sequence). The CDR3 loop spans 17 amino acids. The CDR3 sequence: CASSPTPGNPWGEKLFF. DNA of the CDR3: TGCGCCAGCAGCCCAACTCCGGGCAATCCGTGGGGTGAAAAACTGTTTTTT.

The chain is built from TRBV11-1 and TRBJ2-3; 7 bases agree with TRBD2. Germline lookup yields CDR1 SGHAT and CDR2 FQDESV (reference sequence). J gave up 1 base and V 3 bases, and 7 bases lay outside the gene matches. CDR3 length: 16 amino acids. The CDR3 bases are TGTGCCAGCAGCTTGGGGCGTAGCGGGCGCACAGATACGCAGTATTTT. Translation: CASSLGRSGRTDTQYF.

In the case of this clone: At the DNA level, this CDR3 is encoded by other sequences in the same sample as well. This chain uses TRBV7-9 with TRBJ1-1, with D perhaps TRBD1 (6 bases). This CDR3 region has 13 residues. The V gene lost 4 bases and the J gene lost 1 base, with 7 bases spanning the gap. Germline loops: CDR1 SEHNR, CDR2 FQNEAQ (reference sequence). The CDR3 nucleotides read TGTGCCAGCAGCTCACAGGGGAACACTGAAGCTTTCTTT. Translation gives CASSSQGNTEAFF.

CDR3 sequence reads: CASSPDGDTQYF. The CDR3 region has the DNA TGTGCCAGCAGCCCCGATGGGGATACGCAGTATTTT. V gene TRBV11-3 combines with J gene TRBJ2-3; D unresolved. Trimming removed 5 bases from V and 6 bases from J, with 9 bases in between. The CDR3 has 12 residues. Germline assignment: CDR1 SGHNT and CDR2 YENEEA.

V gene TRBV5-4 combines with J gene TRBJ1-1, with D uncertain. V shed 4 bases and J shed 4 bases, with 8 bases lying between them. Germline V CDR1 and CDR2: SGHNT, YYREEE (reference sequence). The CDR3 length is 12 residues. The CDR3 sequence is CASSRRGTEAFF. The CDR3 DNA follows: TGTGCCAGCAGCCGCAGAGGCACTGAAGCTTTCTTT.

This clone has only a few counts. J is TRBJ1-2 and V is TRBV6-5; D not resolved. Trimming removed 0 bases at V and 7 bases at J, with 9 bases between. The CDR3 is 13 residues long. Germline V CDR1 and CDR2: MNHEY, SVGAGI. The CDR3 DNA sequence: TGTGCCAGCAGTTACTCGACCATGCGTGGCTACACCTTC. This translates into CASSYSTMRGYTF.

This chain uses TRBV25-1 with TRBJ2-4; D perhaps matches TRBD2 (6 bases). Deletions cut 3 bases from V and 14 bases from J, with 14 bases between. This CDR3 region has 12 residues. CDR1 is MGHDK, CDR2 SYGVNS, per germline. The CDR3 coding sequence is TGTGCCAGCAGTGAGGTGGGGGGAAGGGAGTACTTC. Its protein is CASSEVGGREYF.

This clone was counted only a few times. This rearrangement joins TRBV5-1 to TRBJ2-7; 11 nucleotides align to TRBD2. CDR1 is SGHRS and CDR2 is YFSETQ in the germline V gene. V was clipped by 1 base and J by 4 bases; unmatched bases: 10. The CDR3 consists of 17 residues. The CDR3 is CASSLRGLAGGNYEQYF. The CDR3 region has the DNA TGCGCCAGCAGCTTGAGAGGACTAGCGGGTGGTAATTACGAGCAGTACTTC.

This clone was counted between two and nine times. This chain joins TRBV7-9 and TRBJ2-3; TRBD2 agrees at 7 bases. Germline V gives CDR1 SEHNR, CDR2 FQNEAQ (reference sequence). This CDR3 contains 14 residues. V shed 7 bases and J 4 bases; nucleotides not matched to a gene: 8. The CDR3 DNA follows: TGTGCCAGCACTGGCGGGGGTTTAGCAGATACGCAGTATTTT. As protein: CASTGGGLADTQYF.

The count of this clone is one. The chain carries TRBV15 and TRBJ2-7; TRBD2 agrees at 10 bases. The CDR3 is made up of 20 amino acids. After removal of 3 bases from V and 4 bases from J, the junction contained 21 bases not matched to a gene. Per the germline V gene, CDR1 is LNHNV and CDR2 is YYDKDF (reference sequence). Here the CDR3 DNA reads TGTGCCACCAGCAGTGATATCGGGGCGGCTAGCGGGAGACAAGTATACGAGCAGTACTTC. It codes for CATSSDIGAASGRQVYEQYF.

The CDR3 loop is CASSSLDRGLAGELFF. For the CDR3, the DNA is TGTGCCAGCAGCTCCCTGGACAGGGGGCTTGCCGGGGAGCTGTTTTTT. The chain recombines TRBV11-3 with TRBJ2-2, with 11 bases that match TRBD1. J gave up 6 bases and V 4 bases, and 7 bases lay outside the gene matches. Germline V gene data show CDR1 as SGHNT and CDR2 as YENEEA. The CDR3 loop spans 16 amino acids.

In this sample, this clone turned up once. The rearrangement joins TRBV11-2 to TRBJ2-1; 7 bases match TRBD2. Germline V gene sequence: CDR1 SGHAT, CDR2 FQNNGV. V lost 0 bases to trimming and J lost 8 bases; unmatched junction nucleotides: 7. The CDR3 covers 15 residues. The CDR3 region has the DNA TGTGCCAGCAGCTTAGAAACGGGAGGTAGGCATGAGCAGTTCTTC. Its protein is CASSLETGGRHEQFF.